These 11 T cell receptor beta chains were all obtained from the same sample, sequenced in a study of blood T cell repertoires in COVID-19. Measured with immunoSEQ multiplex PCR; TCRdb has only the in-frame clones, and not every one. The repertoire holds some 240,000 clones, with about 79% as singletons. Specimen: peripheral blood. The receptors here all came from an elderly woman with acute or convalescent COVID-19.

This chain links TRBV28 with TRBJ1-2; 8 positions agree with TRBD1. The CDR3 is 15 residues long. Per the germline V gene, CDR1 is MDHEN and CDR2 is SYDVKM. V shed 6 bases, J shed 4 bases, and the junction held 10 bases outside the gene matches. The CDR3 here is CASRLRDRWAYGYTF. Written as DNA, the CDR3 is TGTGCCAGCAGGCTCCGGGACAGGTGGGCCTATGGCTACACCTTC.

This CDR3 reads CASSLGQGGNSPLHF. For the CDR3, the DNA is TGTGCCAGCAGCCTTGGACAGGGCGGTAATTCACCCCTCCACTTT. This chain joins TRBV5-4 and TRBJ1-6, with TRBD1 matching over 8 bases. This CDR3 region has 15 residues. CDR1 is SGHNT and CDR2 is YYREEE in the germline V gene (reference sequence). V lost 4 bases, J lost 6 bases, and 6 bases stayed unmatched.

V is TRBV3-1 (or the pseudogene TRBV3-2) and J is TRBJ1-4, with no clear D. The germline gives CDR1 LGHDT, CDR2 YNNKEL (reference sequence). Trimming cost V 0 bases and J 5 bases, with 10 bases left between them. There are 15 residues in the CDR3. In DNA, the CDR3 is TGTGCCAGCAGCCAAGATTGGTCTCGGAATGAAAAACTGTTTTTT. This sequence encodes CASSQDWSRNEKLFF.

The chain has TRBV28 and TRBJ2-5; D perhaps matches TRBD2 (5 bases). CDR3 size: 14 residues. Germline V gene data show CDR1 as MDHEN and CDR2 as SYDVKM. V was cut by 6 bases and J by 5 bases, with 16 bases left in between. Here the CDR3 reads CASSLSSPRETQYF. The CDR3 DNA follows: TGTGCCAGCAGCCTTTCTAGCCCAAGGGAGACCCAGTACTTC.

The CDR3 reads CASSPSGTSNYGYTF. The CDR3 nucleotides are TGTGCCAGCAGCCCCTCGGGGACAAGCAACTATGGCTACACCTTC. The chain links TRBV28 to TRBJ1-2; tentatively, D is TRBD1 (6 bases). V dropped 6 bases and J dropped 2 bases, with 16 bases sitting between them. The CDR3 spans 15 residues. The V gene's germline CDR1 is MDHEN and CDR2 SYDVKM.

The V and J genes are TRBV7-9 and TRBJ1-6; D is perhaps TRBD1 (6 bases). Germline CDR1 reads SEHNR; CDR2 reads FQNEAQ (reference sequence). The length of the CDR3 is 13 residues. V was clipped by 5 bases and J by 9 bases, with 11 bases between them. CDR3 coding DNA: TGTGCCAGCAGCATAACAGGGTTTTCACCCCTCCACTTT. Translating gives CASSITGFSPLHF. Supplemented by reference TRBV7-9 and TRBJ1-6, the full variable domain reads DTGVSQNPRHKITKRGQNVTFRCDPISEHNRLYWYRQTLGQGPEFLTYFQNEAQLEKSRLLSDRFSAERPKGSFSTLEIQRTEQGDSAMYLCASSITGFSPLHFGNGTRLTVT.

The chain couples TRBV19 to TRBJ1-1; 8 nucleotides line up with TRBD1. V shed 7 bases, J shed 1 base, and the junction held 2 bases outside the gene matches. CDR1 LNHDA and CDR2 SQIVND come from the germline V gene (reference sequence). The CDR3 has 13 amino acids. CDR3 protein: CASIDRGNTEAFF. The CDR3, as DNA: TGTGCCAGTATTGACAGGGGGAACACTGAAGCTTTCTTT.

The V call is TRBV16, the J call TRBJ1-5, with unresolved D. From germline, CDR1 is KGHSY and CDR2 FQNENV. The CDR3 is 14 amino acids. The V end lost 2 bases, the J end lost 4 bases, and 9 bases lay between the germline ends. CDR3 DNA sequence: TGTGCCAGCAGCCAAGCGGGTGGTAATCAGCCCCAGCATTTT. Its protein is CASSQAGGNQPQHF.

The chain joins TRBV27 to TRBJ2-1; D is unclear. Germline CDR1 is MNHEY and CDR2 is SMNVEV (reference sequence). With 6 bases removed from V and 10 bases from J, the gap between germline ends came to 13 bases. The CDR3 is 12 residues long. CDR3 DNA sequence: TGTGCCAGCAGGCCTAATTTGGGCGAGCAGTTCTTC. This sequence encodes CASRPNLGEQFF.

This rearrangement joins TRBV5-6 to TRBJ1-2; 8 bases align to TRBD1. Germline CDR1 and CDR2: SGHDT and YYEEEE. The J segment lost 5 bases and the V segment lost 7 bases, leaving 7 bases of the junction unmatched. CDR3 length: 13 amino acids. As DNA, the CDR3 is TGTGCCAGCCGAGGGGGACAGGTATATGGCTACACCTTC. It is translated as CASRGGQVYGYTF.

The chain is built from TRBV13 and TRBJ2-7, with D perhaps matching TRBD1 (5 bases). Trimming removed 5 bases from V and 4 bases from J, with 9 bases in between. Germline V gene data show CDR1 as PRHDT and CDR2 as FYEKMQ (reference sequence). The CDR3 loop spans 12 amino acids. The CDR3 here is CASSQKGYEQYF. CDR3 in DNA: TGTGCCAGCAGCCAAAAGGGGTACGAGCAGTACTTC.